This TCR beta chain appears in the sequencing data of a study of PD-L1 blockade in urothelial cancer. In the study overall: Prior regimens of chemotherapy numbered 0 to 3 per patient. Blood-derived samples held a median approximately 140,000 T cells.

Spiking of synthetic TCR analog templates was performed in each PCR. Clones were sequenced by immunoSEQ multiplex PCR, and TCRdb holds only the in-frame ones, with some missing. The sample lists 80,000 to 100,000 clones, 82% occurring once. This CDR3 is 10 amino acids long. Germline V gives CDR1 SQVTM, CDR2 ANQGSEA. Trimming shortened V by 6 bases and J by 5 bases, and 4 bases separated the two germline ends. This clone was seen more than once but under ten times. The sample consisted of PBMCs, taken around atezolizumab (anti-PD-L1) treatment. This sequence joins TRBV29-1 and TRBJ2-2; no firm D call. The TCR was taken from a man between 65 and 85 years old with urothelial cancer. DNA of the CDR3: TGCAGCGTACTTACCGGGGAGCTGTTTTTT. Its translation: CSVLTGELFF.